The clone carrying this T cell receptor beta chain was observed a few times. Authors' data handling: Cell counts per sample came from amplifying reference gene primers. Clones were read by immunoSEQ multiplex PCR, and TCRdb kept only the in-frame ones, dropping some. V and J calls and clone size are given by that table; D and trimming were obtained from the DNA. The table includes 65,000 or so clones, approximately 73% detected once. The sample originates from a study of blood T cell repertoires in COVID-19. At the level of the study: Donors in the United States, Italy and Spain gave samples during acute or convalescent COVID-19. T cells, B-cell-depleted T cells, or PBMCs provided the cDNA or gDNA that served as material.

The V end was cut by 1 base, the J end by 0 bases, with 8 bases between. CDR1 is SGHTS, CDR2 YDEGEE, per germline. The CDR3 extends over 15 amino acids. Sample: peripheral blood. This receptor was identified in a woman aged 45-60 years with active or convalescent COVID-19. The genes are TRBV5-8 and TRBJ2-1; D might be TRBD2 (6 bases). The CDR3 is CASSLQDYSYNEQFF. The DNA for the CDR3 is TGTGCCAGCAGCTTGCAGGACTACTCCTACAATGAGCAGTTCTTC.